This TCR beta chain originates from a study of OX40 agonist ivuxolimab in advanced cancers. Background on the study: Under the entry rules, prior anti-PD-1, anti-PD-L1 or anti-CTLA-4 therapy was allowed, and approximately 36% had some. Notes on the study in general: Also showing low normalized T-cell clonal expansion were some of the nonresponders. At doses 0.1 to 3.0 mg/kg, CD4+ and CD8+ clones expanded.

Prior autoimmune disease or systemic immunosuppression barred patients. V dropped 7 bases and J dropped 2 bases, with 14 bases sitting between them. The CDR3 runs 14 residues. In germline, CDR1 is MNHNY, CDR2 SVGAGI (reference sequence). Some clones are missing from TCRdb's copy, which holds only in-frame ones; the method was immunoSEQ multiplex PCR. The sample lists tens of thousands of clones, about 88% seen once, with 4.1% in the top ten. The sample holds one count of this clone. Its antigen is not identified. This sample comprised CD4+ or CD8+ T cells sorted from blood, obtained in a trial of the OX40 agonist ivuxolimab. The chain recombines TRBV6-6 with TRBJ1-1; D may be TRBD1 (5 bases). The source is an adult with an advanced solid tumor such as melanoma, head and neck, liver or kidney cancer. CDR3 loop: CASKGKRDNTEAFF. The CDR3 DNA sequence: TGTGCCAGCAAGGGTAAAAGGGACAACACTGAAGCTTTCTTT.